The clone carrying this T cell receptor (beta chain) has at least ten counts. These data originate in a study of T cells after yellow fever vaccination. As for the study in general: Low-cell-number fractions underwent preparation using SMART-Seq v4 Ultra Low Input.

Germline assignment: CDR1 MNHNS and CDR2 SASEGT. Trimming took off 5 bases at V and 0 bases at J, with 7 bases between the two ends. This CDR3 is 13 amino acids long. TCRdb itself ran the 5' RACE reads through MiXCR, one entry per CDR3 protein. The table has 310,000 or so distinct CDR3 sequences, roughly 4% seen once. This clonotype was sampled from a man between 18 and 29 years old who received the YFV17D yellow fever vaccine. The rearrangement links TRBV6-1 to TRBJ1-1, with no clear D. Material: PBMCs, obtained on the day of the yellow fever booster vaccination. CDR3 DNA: TGTGCCAGCAGTCTATTATTGAACACTGAAGCTTTCTTT. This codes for CASSLLLNTEAFF.